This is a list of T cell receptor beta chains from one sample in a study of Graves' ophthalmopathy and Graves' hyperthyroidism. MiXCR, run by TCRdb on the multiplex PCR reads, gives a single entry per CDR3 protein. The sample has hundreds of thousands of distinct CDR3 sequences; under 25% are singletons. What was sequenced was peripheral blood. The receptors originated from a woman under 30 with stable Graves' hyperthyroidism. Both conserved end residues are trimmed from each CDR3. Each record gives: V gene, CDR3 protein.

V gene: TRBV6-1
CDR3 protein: AVVKGTEAF

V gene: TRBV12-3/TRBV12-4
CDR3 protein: ASSLAGTGQGETQY

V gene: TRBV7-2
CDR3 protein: ASTTGTGPYEQY

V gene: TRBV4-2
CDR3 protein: ASSQDYRGRWAKNIQY

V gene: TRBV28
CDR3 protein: ASSFGGNAQETQY

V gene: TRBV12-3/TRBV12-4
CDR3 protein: ASSLLQGGNQPQH

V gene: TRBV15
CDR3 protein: ATSRGDSGYT

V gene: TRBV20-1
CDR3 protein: SARVADHYEQY

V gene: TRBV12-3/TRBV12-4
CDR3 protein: ASSSGRVRELF

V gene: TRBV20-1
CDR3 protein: SASSSRTGTNYEQY

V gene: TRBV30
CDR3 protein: AWSVELGDYEQY

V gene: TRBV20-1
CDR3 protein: SARGSGTGELF

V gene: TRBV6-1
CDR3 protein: ASSLIAGWYIKY

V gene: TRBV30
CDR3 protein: AWSETTSTDTQY

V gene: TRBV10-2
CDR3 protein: ASSEDRGSFEQY